This passage covers 15 T cell receptor beta chains from one sample sequenced in a study of Ad26.COV2.S vaccination and SARS-CoV-2 variants. The data were produced by immunoSEQ multiplex PCR, yet TCRdb's version contains in-frame clones alone and is incomplete. The data show about 680,000 clones, about 89% seen once. Treatment here: roughly 19 received Ad26.COV2.S at low or high dose, single or two shots; about 5 received placebo; per-sample allocation not given. The samples were gathered on day 63 after the first injection of vaccine or placebo. The sample in question was peripheral blood, obtained in a trial of Ad26.COV2.S vaccine versus placebo. Receptors were obtained from a person aged 18 to 59 who received the Ad26.COV2.S COVID-19 vaccine or a placebo.

This clone came up once. The chain uses TRBV18 and TRBJ2-1, with 13 bases that match TRBD2. Germline V gives CDR1 KGHSH, CDR2 LQKENI. Trimming removed 6 bases from V and 7 bases from J; junction bases left unmatched: 15. CDR3 length equals 18 residues. Written as DNA, the CDR3 is TGTGCCAGCTCGCCTTCCACTAGCGGGAGGGCAATAGGGAATGAGCAGTTCTTC. Translation gives CASSPSTSGRAIGNEQFF.

The chain employs TRBV9 and TRBJ2-3; a weak D match, TRBD2 (5 bases). CDR1 is SGDLS and CDR2 is YYNGEE in the germline V gene. The CDR3 is made up of 16 amino acids. Between the trimmed V and J ends, which lost 4 bases and 1 base, there was a span of 16 bases. CDR3 coding DNA: TGTGCCAGCAGCTCCCCGACTATTTACCGCACAGATACGCAGTATTTT. Its protein product is CASSSPTIYRTDTQYF.

The chain couples TRBV30 to TRBJ2-5, with 8 positions matching TRBD1. Germline V gives CDR1 GTSNPN, CDR2 SVGIG (reference sequence). There are 13 residues in the CDR3. The V segment lost 3 bases and the J segment 5 bases; nucleotides outside the gene matches: 5. The CDR3 region has the DNA TGTGCCTGGAGCGGACAGGGCCCCGAGACCCAGTACTTC. Its protein is CAWSGQGPETQYF. The complete variable domain, with remaining parts taken from reference TRBV30 and TRBJ2-5, reads SQTIHQWPATLVQPVGSPLSLECTVEGTSNPNLYWYRQAAGRGLQLLFYSVGIGQISSEVPQNLSASRPQDRQFILSSKKLLLSDSGFYLCAWSGQGPETQYFGPGTRLLVL.

The DNA for the CDR3 is TGTGCCAGTAGTACCCGGGACACCCTCTATAGCAATCAGCCCCAGCATTTT. Amino acid sequence: CASSTRDTLYSNQPQHF. This chain uses TRBV19 with TRBJ1-5; D may be TRBD1 (6 bases). V lost 4 bases and J 0 bases, leaving 16 bases between the germline ends. Germline V CDR1 and CDR2: LNHDA, SQIVND (reference sequence). The CDR3 is 17 amino acids.

With regard to this clone: The sample holds other DNA sequences that translate to the same CDR3. The chain couples TRBV24-1 to TRBJ1-2, with 7 bases matching TRBD1. Germline V gives CDR1 KGHDR, CDR2 SFDVKD. Trimming took 4 bases from V and 4 from J; bases not matched to a gene: 5. CDR3 length: 14 residues. In DNA, the CDR3 is TGTGCCACCAGTGACCCCGGGACAGCCTATGGCTACACCTTC. Translating gives CATSDPGTAYGYTF.

Details on this clone: Within the sample, other DNA sequences also encode this same CDR3. This chain connects TRBV9 to TRBJ2-1, with unresolved D. CDR3 size: 12 residues. Deletions cut 0 bases from V and 3 bases from J, with 1 base between. Germline assignment: CDR1 SGDLS and CDR2 YYNGEE. Written as DNA, the CDR3 is TGTGCCAGCAGCGTAGGCTACAATGAGCAGTTCTTC. It translates to CASSVGYNEQFF.

The chain joins TRBV3-1 (or the pseudogene TRBV3-2) to TRBJ2-1; D unresolved. V was trimmed by 0 bases and J by 8 bases, leaving 8 bases between them. Germline V gives CDR1 LGHDT, CDR2 YNNKEL (reference sequence). The CDR3 length is 13 residues. CDR3 DNA: TGTGCCAGCAGCCAAGATGCTACGTATGAGCAGTTCTTC. Its translation is CASSQDATYEQFF.

The V and J genes are TRBV5-6 and TRBJ2-1; 8 bases fit TRBD1. Per germline, CDR1 SGHDT and CDR2 YYEEEE. The V and J ends lost 3 bases and 5 bases, in that order; junction bases with no gene match: 7. The CDR3 spans 15 residues. CDR3 in amino acids: CASSSGWTGHNEQFF. DNA for the CDR3: TGTGCCAGCAGCTCAGGATGGACAGGGCACAATGAGCAGTTCTTC.

Only one count was recorded for this clone. This rearrangement joins TRBV6-5 to TRBJ2-7; TRBD1 agrees at 8 bases. CDR3 length: 13 residues. J was trimmed by 3 bases and V by 10 bases; bases with no gene match: 8. The germline V gene encodes CDR1 MNHEY and CDR2 SVGAGI. The CDR3 DNA sequence: TGTGCCACCTGGGACAGGTCGGGCTACGAGCAGTACTTC. Translation gives CATWDRSGYEQYF.

This rearrangement joins TRBV2 to TRBJ1-1; D possibly corresponds to TRBD1 (5 bases). V was trimmed by 4 bases and J by 1 base, leaving 13 bases between them. The CDR3 extends over 15 amino acids. CDR1 SNHLY and CDR2 FYNNEI come from the germline V gene. The CDR3 region has the DNA TGTGCCAGCAGTGTCAGGGAAAAAGCGAACACTGAAGCTTTCTTT. It encodes CASSVREKANTEAFF.

The gene calls are TRBV6-5 and TRBJ1-1, with TRBD1 as a possible D gene (5 bases). This CDR3 region has 14 residues. In germline, CDR1 is MNHEY, CDR2 SVGAGI. With 0 bases removed from V and 5 bases from J, the gap between germline ends came to 10 bases. The CDR3 bases are TGTGCCAGCAGTTACTCAGGCAGGGATACTGAAGCTTTCTTT. Its protein product is CASSYSGRDTEAFF.

The genes are TRBV6-5 and TRBJ1-5, with 7 bases lining up with TRBD1. The CDR3 loop spans 13 amino acids. Trimming cost V 8 bases and J 2 bases; bases outside gene matches: 3. Germline V gene data show CDR1 as MNHEY and CDR2 as SVGAGI. Here the CDR3 DNA reads TGTGCCAGCGGGGGGACAGGCAATCAGCCCCAGCATTTT. Encoded protein: CASGGTGNQPQHF.

The rearrangement uses TRBV6-5 and TRBJ1-2; D not certain. CDR1 and CDR2 from the germline V gene are MNHEY and SVGAGI. The CDR3 is 13 amino acids. The V gene lost 10 bases and the J gene lost 7 bases, with 19 bases spanning the gap. CDR3 residues: CATRPRGSPGYTF. Written as DNA, the CDR3 is TGTGCCACACGGCCCCGGGGATCACCTGGCTACACCTTC.

V gene TRBV18 combines with J gene TRBJ2-7, with D possibly being TRBD1 (6 bases). From germline, CDR1 is KGHSH and CDR2 LQKENI. This CDR3 is 13 amino acids long. Trimming took off 6 bases at V and 3 bases at J, with 12 bases between the two ends. CDR3 region: CASSPDSYYEQYF. DNA of the CDR3: TGTGCCAGCTCCCCGGACAGCTACTACGAGCAGTACTTC.

CDR3 bases: TGTGCCAGCGGACGCCAGGGGACTCCCCCCGAGCAGTACTTC. Protein product: CASGRQGTPPEQYF. The rearrangement uses TRBV6-5 and TRBJ2-7; perhaps D is TRBD1 or TRBD2 (6 bases each). CDR3 length equals 14 residues. Germline-derived CDR1 and CDR2 are MNHEY and SVGAGI. Trimming took 8 bases from V and 6 from J, leaving 20 bases between them.